One sample yielded the 20 T cell receptor beta chains listed below, sequenced in a study of beta chain features in type 1 diabetes. Expressed TCRB transcripts got sequenced, as all isolated RNA was reverse transcribed. TCRdb's copy holds only in-frame clones and misses some; the assay was immunoSEQ multiplex PCR. In the table there are about 230,000 clones, more than 9% of which are singletons. Sequenced input: naive CD4+ T cells from blood. The receptors originated from a woman in her late teens or twenties in good health.

The table lists this clone with a few counts. The chain links TRBV7-9 to TRBJ2-1; tentatively, D is TRBD1 (6 bases). There are 16 residues in the CDR3. Trimming removed 5 bases from V and 6 bases from J, with 20 bases in between. In germline, CDR1 is SEHNR, CDR2 FQNEAQ (reference sequence). In nucleotides, the CDR3 is TGTGCCAGCAGCACGATCATCGCACAGGGTCCCAATGAGCAGTTCTTC. Residues: CASSTIIAQGPNEQFF. Full variable domain (rest looked up from reference TRBV7-9 and TRBJ2-1): DTGVSQNPRHKITKRGQNVTFRCDPISEHNRLYWYRQTLGQGPEFLTYFQNEAQLEKSRLLSDRFSAERPKGSFSTLEIQRTEQGDSAMYLCASSTIIAQGPNEQFFGPGTRLTVL.

This clone appeared a few times. The chain couples TRBV6-1 to TRBJ2-7; D possibly corresponds to TRBD1 (5 bases). CDR1 and CDR2 (germline): MNHNS, SASEGT. The CDR3 runs 13 residues. The V end was cut by 3 bases, the J end by 2 bases, with 8 bases between. The CDR3 spells CASSERQPYEQYF. In DNA, the CDR3 is TGTGCCAGCAGTGAGAGACAGCCCTACGAGCAGTACTTC.

The sample holds a few counts of this clone. V is TRBV29-1 and J is TRBJ1-1, with a weak D call TRBD1 (5 bases). The V end lost 7 bases, the J end lost 3 bases, and 15 bases lay between the germline ends. Looked up from germline, CDR1 is SQVTM and CDR2 is ANQGSEA. This CDR3 region has 13 residues. Here the CDR3 DNA reads TGCAGCGCCTACGACAGTACCCACACTGAAGCTTTCTTT. This encodes CSAYDSTHTEAFF.

The chain couples TRBV5-1 to TRBJ2-1, with 10 bases fitting TRBD1. The germline V gene encodes CDR1 SGHRS and CDR2 YFSETQ. J was trimmed by 4 bases and V by 4 bases; bases with no gene match: 8. CDR3 length: 16 residues. In DNA, the CDR3 is TGCGCCAGCAGCGGACTAGACAGGGGGCATTACAATGAGCAGTTCTTC. Translated: CASSGLDRGHYNEQFF. Complete variable domain (other parts from reference TRBV5-1 and TRBJ2-1): KAGVTQTPRYLIKTRGQQVTLSCSPISGHRSVSWYQQTPGQGLQFLFEYFSETQRNKGNFPGRFSGRQFSNSRSEMNVSTLELGDSALYLCASSGLDRGHYNEQFFGPGTRLTVL.

A few counts support this clone. The rearrangement links TRBV7-3 to TRBJ2-5; D may be TRBD2 (6 bases). The CDR3 is 14 amino acids. Germline CDR1 reads SGHTA; CDR2 reads FQGTGA. V lost 3 bases and J lost 1, with 9 bases in between. The CDR3 DNA follows: TGTGCCAGCAGCTTGGGACTGTCCCAAGAGACCCAGTACTTC. The encoded protein is CASSLGLSQETQYF.

This clone appeared a few times. V gene TRBV6-1 combines with J gene TRBJ2-7; possibly TRBD1 for D (5 bases). CDR1 MNHNS and CDR2 SASEGT come from the germline V gene. The ends were cut back, 7 bases at V and 0 bases at J, with 10 bases in the middle. The CDR3 spans 13 residues. This CDR3 reads CASKVDSSYEQYF. In DNA form, the CDR3 reads TGTGCCAGCAAAGTCGACAGCTCCTACGAGCAGTACTTC.

This clone has only a few counts. The chain carries TRBV28 and TRBJ2-1; D might be TRBD2 (5 bases). Trimming left V 3 bases short and J 10 bases short, with 13 bases between. The CDR3 length is 13 residues. The germline gives CDR1 MDHEN, CDR2 SYDVKM. The CDR3: CASSLGAPGEQFF. In nucleotides, the CDR3 is TGTGCCAGCAGTTTGGGCGCCCCGGGGGAGCAGTTCTTC.

This chain uses TRBV4-1 with TRBJ1-5; D possibly corresponds to TRBD1 (6 bases). The CDR3 runs to 17 residues. Looked up from germline, CDR1 is MGHRA and CDR2 is YSYEKL. The V and J ends lost 3 bases and 1 base respectively, with 16 bases between them. CDR3 loop: CASSHLVGGTSNQPQHF. The CDR3 DNA reads TGCGCCAGCAGCCACCTCGTAGGGGGAACGAGCAATCAGCCCCAGCATTTT.

In this sample, this clone turned up a few times. The chain combines TRBV14 with TRBJ2-3; 7 nucleotides align to TRBD2. CDR1 and CDR2 from the germline V gene are SGHDN and FVKESK. The CDR3 has 16 amino acids. V was pared by 0 bases and J by 1 base, with 4 bases of the junction left unmatched. CDR3 nucleotide sequence: TGTGCCAGCAGCCAAGATATCCGGGGGGGCACAGATACGCAGTATTTT. Its protein is CASSQDIRGGTDTQYF.

This chain joins TRBV7-9 and TRBJ2-3; D remains unclear. There are 14 residues in the CDR3. Germline V gene sequence: CDR1 SEHNR, CDR2 FQNEAQ (reference sequence). V was pared by 1 base and J by 2 bases, with 7 bases between. The CDR3 DNA follows: TGTGCCAGCAGCTTAGACACCATCACAGATACGCAGTATTTT. Translating it yields CASSLDTITDTQYF. The variable domain in full, completed from reference TRBV7-9 and TRBJ2-3, reads DTGVSQNPRHKITKRGQNVTFRCDPISEHNRLYWYRQTLGQGPEFLTYFQNEAQLEKSRLLSDRFSAERPKGSFSTLEIQRTEQGDSAMYLCASSLDTITDTQYFGPGTRLTVL.

This clone has only a few counts. The V call is TRBV6-5, the J call TRBJ2-5; TRBD2 is a possible D gene (6 bases). This CDR3 is built from 16 residues. Germline CDR1 and CDR2: MNHEY and SVGAGI. Trimming stripped 4 bases from V and 2 bases from J, with 17 bases between. CDR3 sequence (DNA): TGTGCCAGCAGTTTCCCGGACAAGGCGGGGCAAGAGACCCAGTACTTC. Its protein product is CASSFPDKAGQETQYF.

This clone occurred many times. The genes are TRBV18 and TRBJ1-1; no clear D gene. V lost 3 bases and J 0 bases, leaving 11 bases between the germline ends. CDR3 size: 15 residues. Germline loops: CDR1 KGHSH, CDR2 LQKENI. CDR3 region: CASSPALQMNTEAFF. The CDR3 coding sequence is TGTGCCAGCTCACCGGCCCTACAGATGAACACTGAAGCTTTCTTT.

This chain links TRBV7-8 with TRBJ2-7; possibly TRBD2 for D (6 bases). CDR1 and CDR2 from the germline V gene are SGHVS and FQNEAQ. The CDR3 has 16 residues. V was pared by 0 bases and J by 6 bases, with 18 bases between. In nucleotides, the CDR3 is TGTGCCAGCAGCTTAGCGGGAGGAGGGGATAGGGGCGAGCAGTACTTC. This translates into CASSLAGGGDRGEQYF.

This clone turned up a few times. The chain links TRBV4-1 to TRBJ1-1; 12 nucleotides match TRBD1. The CDR3 loop spans 18 amino acids. CDR1 is MGHRA and CDR2 is YSYEKL in the germline V gene. Trimming cost V 0 bases and J 5 bases; bases outside gene matches: 10. CDR3 sequence (DNA): TGCGCCAGCAGCCAAGATTGGGGACAGGGGGCGCAGAGGACTGAAGCTTTCTTT. It is translated as CASSQDWGQGAQRTEAFF.

This rearrangement joins TRBV6-5 to TRBJ2-7, with D tentatively TRBD1 (6 bases). V was cut by 10 bases and J by 3 bases, with 10 bases left in between. The CDR3 spans 11 residues. Germline V gene sequence: CDR1 MNHEY, CDR2 SVGAGI. This chain's CDR3 is CATRDNYEQYF. The CDR3, as DNA: TGTGCCACCAGGGACAACTACGAGCAGTACTTC.

The chain carries TRBV5-1 and TRBJ2-7; TRBD2 agrees at 9 bases. CDR1 and CDR2 (germline): SGHRS, YFSETQ. This CDR3 contains 15 residues. Trimming removed 0 bases from V and 2 bases from J; junction bases left unmatched: 3. The CDR3, as DNA: TGCGCCAGCAGCTTGGGGACTAGCGTCACCTACGAGCAGTACTTC. Encoded protein: CASSLGTSVTYEQYF. The full variable domain, in which reference TRBV5-1 and TRBJ2-7 provide the parts outside the CDR3, is KAGVTQTPRYLIKTRGQQVTLSCSPISGHRSVSWYQQTPGQGLQFLFEYFSETQRNKGNFPGRFSGRQFSNSRSEMNVSTLELGDSALYLCASSLGTSVTYEQYFGPGTRLTVT.

This clone was picked up a small number of times. Distinct nucleotide sequences in the sample also encode this CDR3. V usage is TRBV5-4 and J usage is TRBJ2-3, with TRBD2 identical over 7 bases. Trimming removed 0 bases from V and 1 base from J; junction bases left unmatched: 2. CDR1 is SGHNT, CDR2 YYREEE, per germline (reference sequence). The CDR3 spans 15 residues. CDR3 coding DNA: TGTGCCAGCAGCTTGGGACTAGCCGGCACAGATACGCAGTATTTT. Translated: CASSLGLAGTDTQYF.

This clone has more than one count but fewer than ten. CDR3 coding DNA: TGTGCCAGCAGAAAGACTTTGACAGATACGCAGTATTTT. This gives the protein CASRKTLTDTQYF. The chain is built from TRBV6-4 and TRBJ2-3, with unresolved D. The CDR3 covers 13 residues. Trimming took off 6 bases at V and 3 bases at J, with 10 bases between the two ends. Per germline, CDR1 MRHNA and CDR2 SNTAGT.

V gene TRBV5-4 combines with J gene TRBJ2-1, with D possibly matching TRBD2 (7 bases). With 1 base removed from V and 6 bases from J, the gap between germline ends came to 11 bases. This CDR3 contains 14 residues. Germline V gives CDR1 SGHNT, CDR2 YYREEE (reference sequence). Here the CDR3 reads CASSLLAGANEQFF. Here the CDR3 DNA reads TGTGCCAGCAGCTTGTTGGCGGGGGCCAATGAGCAGTTCTTC.

The CDR3 loop is CASSLAGGESWYF. CDR3 sequence (DNA): TGTGCCAGCAGCTTAGCGGGAGGGGAGAGCTGGTACTTC. This sequence joins TRBV7-6 and TRBJ2-7, with 7 bases fitting TRBD2. Germline V gene lookup returns CDR1 SGHVS and CDR2 FNYEAQ. The CDR3 spans 13 residues. The V segment lost 0 bases and the J segment 12 bases; nucleotides outside the gene matches: 8.